The present T cell receptor (beta chain) was sequenced within a study of blood T cell repertoires in COVID-19. V trimming: 4 bases; J trimming: 4 bases; junction bases outside the gene matches: 8. The germline V gene has CDR1 SGHNT and CDR2 YYREEE (reference sequence). This CDR3 comprises 15 residues. Assignments of participants to cohorts depended upon their own reported clinical history. Exposed study participants had met a COVID-19 case within 2 weeks before entry. The repertoire was sequenced with immunoSEQ multiplex PCR; TCRdb's copy has only in-frame clones and lacks some. Among some 180,000 clones listed, 70% to 80% were seen once.

The receptor was derived from a man aged 60 to 69 who had been exposed to COVID-19. Input material: PBMCs or T cells enriched from blood (not recorded which). The V call is TRBV5-4, the J call TRBJ2-5; 9 bases match TRBD1. This CDR3 is CASSPGTGLGETQYF. In nucleotides, the CDR3 is TGTGCCAGCAGCCCCGGGACAGGGTTAGGAGAGACCCAGTACTTC.